A selection of T cell receptor beta chains follows, all from one sample in a study of cytomegalovirus exposure and HLA in healthy donors. Clones were sequenced by immunoSEQ multiplex PCR, and TCRdb holds only the in-frame ones, with some missing. The listing contains some 40,000 clones. The sequenced sample was PBMCs. Receptors originate from a human donor in good health. CDR3s include the opening cysteine and the closing phenylalanine or tryptophan. Fields, in order: J gene, D gene, V gene, CDR3 protein, CDR3 DNA. The D gene is left open where the match is weak.

TRBJ1-3	TRBD1	TRBV7-2	CASSSQGAGGNTIYF	TGTGCCAGCAGCTCACAGGGGGCAGGCGGAAACACCATATATTTT
TRBJ2-7	TRBD1	TRBV5-5	CASSWDSPYEQYF	TGTGCCAGCAGCTGGGACAGCCCCTACGAGCAGTACTTC
TRBJ2-1	.	TRBV7-6	CASSALQGSHEQFF	TGTGCCAGCAGCGCTCTACAGGGTTCCCATGAGCAGTTCTTC
TRBJ1-2	.	TRBV25-1	CASSEPGRGNYGYTF	TGTGCCAGCAGTGAACCGGGAAGGGGGAACTATGGCTACACCTTC
TRBJ1-5	TRBD1	TRBV7-2	CASSSTGAGQPQHF	TGTGCCAGCAGCTCTACAGGGGCGGGTCAGCCCCAGCATTTT
TRBJ2-7	.	TRBV28	CASGGPTSVYEQYF	TGTGCCAGCGGGGGCCCCACCAGCGTCTACGAGCAGTACTTC
TRBJ2-7	TRBD1	TRBV5-1	CASSLTGQGIGRIAYEQYF	TGCGCCAGCAGCCTTACCGGACAGGGGATAGGTAGGATCGCCTACGAGCAGTACTTC
TRBJ1-5	TRBD1	TRBV28	CASSLTGQGEPQHF	TGTGCCAGCAGTTTAACAGGACAGGGGGAGCCCCAGCATTTT
TRBJ1-1	TRBD1	TRBV19	CASYRTGLSRNTEAFF	TGTGCCAGCTACCGGACAGGGTTATCGAGGAACACTGAAGCTTTCTTT
TRBJ1-1	.	TRBV6-5	CATSSRVGNEAFF	TGTGCCACCTCAAGCCGGGTCGGTAATGAAGCTTTCTTT
TRBJ1-6	.	TRBV19	CASSIAGRLASPLHF	TGTGCCAGTAGTATAGCCGGGAGGCTAGCTTCACCCCTACACTTT
TRBJ1-6	.	TRBV6-4	CASSEHGLSSYNSPLHF	TGTGCCAGCAGTGAGCATGGGCTGAGCTCCTATAATTCACCCCTCCACTTT
TRBJ1-2	.	TRBV4-1	CASSHAPGEGYGYTF	TGCGCCAGCAGCCATGCCCCAGGGGAAGGCTATGGCTACACCTTC
TRBJ1-2	.	TRBV18	CASSPPVWQGSGYTF	TGTGCCAGCTCACCACCGGTGTGGCAGGGCTCTGGCTACACCTTC
TRBJ2-1	.	TRBV5-1	CASSPLIGANEQFF	TGCGCCAGCAGCCCGTTGATTGGGGCCAATGAGCAGTTCTTC
TRBJ2-1	TRBD1	TRBV30	CAWTPTGNEQFF	TGTGCCTGGACCCCGACAGGGAATGAGCAGTTCTTC
TRBJ1-2	.	TRBV6-5	CASTPTGYSNYGYTF	TGTGCCAGCACCCCGACAGGCTATTCTAACTATGGCTACACCTTC
TRBJ2-5	TRBD2	TRBV4-2	CASSTHLTSGGAQETQYF	TGTGCCAGCAGCACACATCTTACTAGCGGGGGGGCCCAAGAGACCCAGTACTTC
TRBJ2-5	TRBD2	TRBV30	CAWSPGLRQENQYF	TGTGCCTGGAGCCCGGGACTAAGACAAGAGAACCAGTACTTC
TRBJ1-3	.	TRBV9	CASNSTLIRGNRNTIYF	TGTGCCAGCAACTCTACGCTGATCAGGGGCAATAGGAACACCATATATTTT